Following are 5 T cell receptor beta chains from one sample sequenced in a study of cytomegalovirus exposure and HLA in healthy donors. PCR used 60 Vbeta primers and 13 Jbeta primers. Clones were sequenced by immunoSEQ multiplex PCR, and TCRdb holds only the in-frame ones, with some missing. The sample consists of 150,000 to 200,000 clones, 77% of them appearing once. The sequencing input was PBMCs. These receptors originate from a woman aged 40 to 50 in good health and CMV-seropositive.

The chain combines TRBV5-1 with TRBJ2-6; possibly TRBD2 for D (6 bases). Germline assignment: CDR1 SGHRS and CDR2 YFSETQ. The CDR3 extends over 17 amino acids. With 5 bases removed from V and 0 bases from J, the gap between germline ends came to 15 bases. CDR3 loop: CASSRDLSLSGANVLTF. Written as DNA, the CDR3 is TGCGCCAGCAGTCGGGACTTATCCCTCTCTGGGGCCAACGTCCTGACTTTC. The complete variable domain, with remaining parts taken from reference TRBV5-1 and TRBJ2-6, reads KAGVTQTPRYLIKTRGQQVTLSCSPISGHRSVSWYQQTPGQGLQFLFEYFSETQRNKGNFPGRFSGRQFSNSRSEMNVSTLELGDSALYLCASSRDLSLSGANVLTFGAGSRLTVL.

The V and J genes are TRBV19 and TRBJ2-3, with D tentatively TRBD1 (6 bases). Germline V gene sequence: CDR1 LNHDA, CDR2 SQIVND (reference sequence). V was shortened by 2 bases and J by 0 bases, with 12 bases between the two germline ends. This CDR3 contains 16 residues. The CDR3 DNA sequence: TGTGCCAGTAGTATATTTCACGGACAGAGCACAGATACGCAGTATTTT. Protein: CASSIFHGQSTDTQYF.

The chain uses TRBV19 and TRBJ2-5, with 8 bases lining up with TRBD2. The CDR3 extends over 15 amino acids. Germline lookup yields CDR1 LNHDA and CDR2 SQIVND (reference sequence). V shed 5 bases, J shed 2 bases, and the junction held 7 bases outside the gene matches. The CDR3 bases are TGTGCCAGTAGTGGCGGACTAGCAGATCAAGAGACCCAGTACTTC. It is translated as CASSGGLADQETQYF.

The J gene is TRBJ2-2, the V gene TRBV9; 7 bases align to TRBD2. The V gene's germline CDR1 is SGDLS and CDR2 YYNGEE. This CDR3 has 12 residues. Germline trimming cut 3 bases from V and 16 bases from J; bases unmatched to any gene: 9. The CDR3 spells CASSALGLDWFF. For the CDR3, the DNA is TGTGCCAGCAGCGCGCTTGGACTAGATTGGTTTTTT. Looking up the rest from reference TRBV9 and TRBJ2-2 gives the full variable domain: DSGVTQTPKHLITATGQRVTLRCSPRSGDLSVYWYQQSLDQGLQFLIQYYNGEERAKGNILERFSAQQFPDLHSELNLSSLELGDSALYFCASSALGLDWFFGEGSRLTVL.

V and J are TRBV19 and TRBJ1-2; 10 bases fit TRBD1. The J segment lost 7 bases and the V segment lost 3 bases, leaving 8 bases of the junction unmatched. CDR3 length: 15 amino acids. In germline, CDR1 is LNHDA, CDR2 SQIVND (reference sequence). The DNA of the CDR3 is TGTGCCAGTAGTATCCCGGGGACAGGGGTATCTGGCTACACCTTC. Encoded protein: CASSIPGTGVSGYTF. The full variable domain, rest sourced from reference TRBV19 and TRBJ1-2, is DGGITQSPKYLFRKEGQNVTLSCEQNLNHDAMYWYRQDPGQGLRLIYYSQIVNDFQKGDIAEGYSVSREKKESFPLTVTSAQKNPTAFYLCASSIPGTGVSGYTFGSGTRLTVV.